This note documents a single T cell receptor (beta chain) sequence. The antigen remains undetermined. The sample originates from a study of identical twins. J gave up 5 bases and V 3 bases, and 6 bases lay outside the gene matches. Per the germline V gene, CDR1 is SEHNR and CDR2 is FQNEAQ (reference sequence). The CDR3 is made up of 14 amino acids. Findings of the study overall: Cord blood beta clonotypes that were abundant carried fewer insertions, and memory repertoires showed no such trend. Invariant T cells like MAIT and iNKT could partly confound the zero-insertion analyses.

Healthy Caucasians were all of the donors. TCRdb re-called the 5' RACE reads with MiXCR, one entry per CDR3 protein. The data contain about 100,000 distinct CDR3 sequences, under 6.5% of them seen just once; the ten biggest clones take up 12%. The sequenced sample was memory T cells sorted from blood. V usage is TRBV7-9 and J usage is TRBJ2-7; 8 bases line up with TRBD1. This receptor was taken from a woman in her 50s in good health. CDR3 in amino acids: CASSLGTGWDEQYF. The DNA of the CDR3 is TGTGCCAGCAGCTTGGGGACAGGATGGGACGAGCAGTACTTC. Drawing the rest from reference TRBV7-9 and TRBJ2-7, the complete variable domain is DTGVSQNPRHKITKRGQNVTFRCDPISEHNRLYWYRQTLGQGPEFLTYFQNEAQLEKSRLLSDRFSAERPKGSFSTLEIQRTEQGDSAMYLCASSLGTGWDEQYFGPGTRLTVT.